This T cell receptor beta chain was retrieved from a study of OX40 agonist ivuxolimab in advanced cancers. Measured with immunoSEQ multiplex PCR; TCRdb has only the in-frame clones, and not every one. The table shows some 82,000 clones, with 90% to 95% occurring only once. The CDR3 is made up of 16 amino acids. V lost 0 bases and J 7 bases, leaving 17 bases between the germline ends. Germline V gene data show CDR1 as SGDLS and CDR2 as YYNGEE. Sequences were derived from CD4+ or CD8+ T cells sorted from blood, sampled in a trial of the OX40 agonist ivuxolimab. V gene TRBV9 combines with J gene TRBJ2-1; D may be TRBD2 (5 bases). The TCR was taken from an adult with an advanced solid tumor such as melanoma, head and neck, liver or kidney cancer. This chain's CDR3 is CASSVEWQTNINEQFF. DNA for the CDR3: TGTGCCAGCAGCGTAGAGTGGCAGACTAATATTAATGAGCAGTTCTTC.